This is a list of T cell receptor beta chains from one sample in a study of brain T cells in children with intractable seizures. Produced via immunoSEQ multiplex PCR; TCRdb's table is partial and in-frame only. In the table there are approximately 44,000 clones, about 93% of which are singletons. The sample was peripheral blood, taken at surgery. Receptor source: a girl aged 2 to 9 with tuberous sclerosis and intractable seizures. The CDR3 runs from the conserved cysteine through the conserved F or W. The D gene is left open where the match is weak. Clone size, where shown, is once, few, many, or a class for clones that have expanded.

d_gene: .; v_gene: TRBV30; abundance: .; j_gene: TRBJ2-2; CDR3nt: TGTGCCTGGAGGGCAGGGGCTGGGTCCGGGGAGCTGTTTTTT; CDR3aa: CAWRAGAGSGELFF
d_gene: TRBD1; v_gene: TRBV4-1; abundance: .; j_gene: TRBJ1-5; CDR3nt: TGCGCCAGCAGCAAGATGGGGACAGGATATAGCAATCAGCCCCAGCATTTT; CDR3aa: CASSKMGTGYSNQPQHF
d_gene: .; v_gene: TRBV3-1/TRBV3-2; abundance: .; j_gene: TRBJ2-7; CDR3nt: TGTGCCAGCAGCCCAAGGGGTGGGGGGGCGGATGAGCAGTACTTC; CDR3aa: CASSPRGGGADEQYF
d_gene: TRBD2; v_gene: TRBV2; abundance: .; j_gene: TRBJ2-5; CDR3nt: TGTGCCAGCACCGGAGCGGGGCAAGAGACCCAGTACTTC; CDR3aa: CASTGAGQETQYF
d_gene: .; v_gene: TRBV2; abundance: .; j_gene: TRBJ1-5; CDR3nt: TGTGCCAGCAGTCCGGACACAAGCAATCAGCCCCAGCATTTT; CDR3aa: CASSPDTSNQPQHF
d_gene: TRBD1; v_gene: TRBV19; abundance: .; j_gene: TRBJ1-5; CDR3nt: TGTGCCAGTAGTATCGGGACAGGAGGGGGTTGGAATCAGCCCCAGCATTTT; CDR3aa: CASSIGTGGGWNQPQHF
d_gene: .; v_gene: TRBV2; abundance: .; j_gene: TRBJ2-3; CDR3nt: TGTGCCAGCAGCCGGGACTTTCGAGGGGATACGCAGTATTTT; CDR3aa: CASSRDFRGDTQYF
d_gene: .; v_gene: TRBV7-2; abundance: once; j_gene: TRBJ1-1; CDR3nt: TGTGCCAGCAGCTCTCGGCCGGTAACTTTGAACACTGAAGCTTTCTTT; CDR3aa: CASSSRPVTLNTEAFF
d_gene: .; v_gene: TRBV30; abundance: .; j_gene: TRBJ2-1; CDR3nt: TGTGCCTGGAGTGTTGGGGAGAATGAGCAGTTCTTC; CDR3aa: CAWSVGENEQFF
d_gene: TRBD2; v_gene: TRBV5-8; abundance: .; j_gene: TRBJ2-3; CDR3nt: TGTGCCAGCAGCGTGGGACTAGCGGGGTTTTACCCCAGCACAGATACGCAGTATTTT; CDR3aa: CASSVGLAGFYPSTDTQYF
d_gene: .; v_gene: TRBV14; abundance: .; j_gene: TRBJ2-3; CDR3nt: TGTGCCAGCAGCCAAGATAACAGGGTCACAGATACGCAGTATTTT; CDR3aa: CASSQDNRVTDTQYF
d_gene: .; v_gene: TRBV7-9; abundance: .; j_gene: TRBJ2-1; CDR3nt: TGTGCCAGCAGCTTAGGGAGGCTTGACAATGAGCAGTTCTTC; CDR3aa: CASSLGRLDNEQFF
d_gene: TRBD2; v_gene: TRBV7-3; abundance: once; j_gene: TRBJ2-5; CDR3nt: TGTGCCAGCAGCCGGGGACTAGCGGGCGGACAAGAGACCCAGTACTTC; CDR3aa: CASSRGLAGGQETQYF
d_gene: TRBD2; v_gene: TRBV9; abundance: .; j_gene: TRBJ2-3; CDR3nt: TGTGCCAGCAGCGTAAACGGGAGGGACATGCAGTATTTT; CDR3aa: CASSVNGRDMQYF
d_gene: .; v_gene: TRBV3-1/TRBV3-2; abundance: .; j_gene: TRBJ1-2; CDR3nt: TGTGCCAGCAGCCACAGGGATTCTGGCTACACCTTC; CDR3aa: CASSHRDSGYTF
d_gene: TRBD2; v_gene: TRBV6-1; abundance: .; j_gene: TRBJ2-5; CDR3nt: TGTGCCAGCAGTGGACGACTAGCGGGGGTGCAAGAGACCCAGTACTTC; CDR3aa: CASSGRLAGVQETQYF
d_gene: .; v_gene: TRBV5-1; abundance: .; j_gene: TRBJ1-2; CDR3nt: TGCGCCAGCAGCTTGCAACTTGTTGGCAAAGAAGGCTACACCTTC; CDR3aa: CASSLQLVGKEGYTF
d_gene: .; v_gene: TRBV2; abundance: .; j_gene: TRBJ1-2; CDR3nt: TGTGCCAGCAGTGGATTTTTAGTTAATGGCTACACCTTC; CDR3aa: CASSGFLVNGYTF
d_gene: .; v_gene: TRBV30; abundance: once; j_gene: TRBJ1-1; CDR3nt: TGTGCCTGGAGTGAGGGACTGAACACTGAAGCTTTCTTT; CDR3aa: CAWSEGLNTEAFF
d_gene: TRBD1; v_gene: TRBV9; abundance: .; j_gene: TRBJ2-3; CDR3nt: TGTGCCAGCAGCGTAGCTGGACAGGGATTCCGACCAGATACGCAGTATTTT; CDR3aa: CASSVAGQGFRPDTQYF
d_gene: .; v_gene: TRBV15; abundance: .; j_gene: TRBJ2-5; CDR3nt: TGTGCCACCAGCAGAGTAAGTGAGACCCAGTACTTC; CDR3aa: CATSRVSETQYF
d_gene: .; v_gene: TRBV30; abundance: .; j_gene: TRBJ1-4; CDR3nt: TGTGCCTGGAGTCGGGGGGCGAATGAAAAACTGTTTTTT; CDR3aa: CAWSRGANEKLFF
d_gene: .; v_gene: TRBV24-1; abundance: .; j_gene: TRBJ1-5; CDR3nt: TGTGCCACCAGTGACCCTGGTCAGCCCCAGCATTTT; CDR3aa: CATSDPGQPQHF
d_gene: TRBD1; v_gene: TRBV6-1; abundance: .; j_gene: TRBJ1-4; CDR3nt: TGTGCCAGCAGTGAATGGGGTAGGGGGCAGACTAATGAAAAACTGTTTTTT; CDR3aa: CASSEWGRGQTNEKLFF
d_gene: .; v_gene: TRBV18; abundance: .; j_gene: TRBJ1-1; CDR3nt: TGTGCCAGCTCACCACAGGGTTTTACGAGGAACACTGAAGCTTTCTTT; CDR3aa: CASSPQGFTRNTEAFF
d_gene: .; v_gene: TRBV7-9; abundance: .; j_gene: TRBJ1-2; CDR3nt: TGTGCCAGCAGCGAACACGAAGGGACACCTCACTATGGCTACACCTTC; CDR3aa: CASSEHEGTPHYGYTF
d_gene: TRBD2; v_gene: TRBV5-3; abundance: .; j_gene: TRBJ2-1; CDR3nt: TGTGCCAGAAGCTTGATGTTTGACGGGGGGACCTATACCAACAATGAGCAGTTCTTC; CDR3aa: CARSLMFDGGTYTNNEQFF
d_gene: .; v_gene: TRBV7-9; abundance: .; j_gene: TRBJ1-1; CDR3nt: TGTGCCAGCAGCCCCCGCCTCGACAGTTACACTGAAGCTTTCTTT; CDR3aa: CASSPRLDSYTEAFF
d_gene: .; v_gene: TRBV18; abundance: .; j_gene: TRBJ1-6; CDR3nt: TGTGCCAGCTCACCCTTTCAGTGGCAGGGAACGGGCTATAATTCACCCCTCCACTTT; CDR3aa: CASSPFQWQGTGYNSPLHF
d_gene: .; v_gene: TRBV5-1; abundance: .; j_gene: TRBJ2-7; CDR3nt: TGCGCCAGCAGCTTGGAGTCAGGATCCTACGAGCAGTACTTC; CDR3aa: CASSLESGSYEQYF
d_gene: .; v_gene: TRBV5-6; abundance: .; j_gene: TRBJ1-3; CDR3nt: TGTGCCAGCAGCTTGCCAGGGCCTGGAAACACCATATATTTT; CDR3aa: CASSLPGPGNTIYF